A single sample gave rise to the 31 T cell receptor beta chains below, sequenced in a study of shared clonotypes between healthy human individuals. Using immunoSEQ multiplex PCR, the repertoire was profiled, and TCRdb retains in-frame clones only, with some absent. The table records 400,000 to 600,000 clones, 90% to 97% of them present only once. The sequenced material came from naive CD4+ T cells sorted from blood. The subset is: CD45RA+ positively selected. These receptors all come from a woman aged 25 to 39 in good health.

V is TRBV5-6 and J is TRBJ1-2, with 9 bases matching TRBD1. This CDR3 is 15 amino acids long. The V gene end was trimmed by 3 bases and the J gene end by 7 bases; junction bases not matched to a gene: 10. Germline values: CDR1 SGHDT, CDR2 YYEEEE. The chain's CDR3 is CASSSQTGGGFGYTF. CDR3 coding DNA: TGTGCCAGCAGCTCTCAGACAGGGGGTGGATTTGGCTACACCTTC. Combining the CDR3 with reference TRBV5-6 and TRBJ1-2 gives the whole variable domain DAGVTQSPTHLIKTRGQQVTLRCSPKSGHDTVSWYQQALGQGPQFIFQYYEEEERQRGNFPDRFSGHQFPNYSSELNVNALLLGDSALYLCASSSQTGGGFGYTFGSGTRLTVV.

The rearrangement joins TRBV27 to TRBJ2-3; D is uncertain. This CDR3 is built from 13 residues. Trimming took 2 bases from V and 3 from J, leaving 6 bases between them. Germline lookup yields CDR1 MNHEY and CDR2 SMNVEV (reference sequence). CDR3 DNA: TGTGCCAGCAGTTTACGGCAGACAGATACGCAGTATTTT. It is translated as CASSLRQTDTQYF.

The chain combines TRBV28 with TRBJ2-2; either TRBD1 or TRBD2 may fit D (6 bases each). The germline gives CDR1 MDHEN, CDR2 SYDVKM. CDR3 length: 14 amino acids. V was pared by 2 bases and J by 3 bases, with 7 bases between. The CDR3 nucleotides read TGTGCCAGCAGTTTAAGGGGGGACACCGGGGAGCTGTTTTTT. Protein: CASSLRGDTGELFF.

The chain employs TRBV11-1 and TRBJ2-3; maybe TRBD2 (6 bases). V was cut by 1 base and J by 3 bases, with 11 bases left in between. Per germline, CDR1 SGHAT and CDR2 FQDESV (reference sequence). CDR3 length equals 15 residues. In DNA form, the CDR3 reads TGTGCCAGCAGCTTAGATGGGGGAGGAACAGATACGCAGTATTTT. Protein product: CASSLDGGGTDTQYF.

The rearrangement uses TRBV28 and TRBJ1-4; tentatively, D is TRBD1 (5 bases). Trimming left V 2 bases short and J 5 bases short, with 21 bases between. The CDR3 spans 18 residues. Germline assignment: CDR1 MDHEN and CDR2 SYDVKM. This CDR3 is CASSLTPSWWGENEKLFF. The CDR3 bases are TGTGCCAGCAGTTTAACCCCCTCTTGGTGGGGGGAGAATGAAAAACTGTTTTTT.

Here the CDR3 DNA reads TGTGCCAGCAGCACCTGGTCACTAGCGGGAACCACAGATACGCAGTATTTT. This sequence encodes CASSTWSLAGTTDTQYF. The V call is TRBV5-4, the J call TRBJ2-3; 10 bases are a match to TRBD2. CDR3 length equals 17 residues. CDR1 and CDR2 from the germline V gene are SGHNT and YYREEE (reference sequence). V shed 4 bases, J shed 2 bases, and the junction held 10 bases outside the gene matches.

The V gene is TRBV23-1, the J gene TRBJ2-7; no definite D call. TRBV23-1 is marked as an open reading frame, function uncertain. This CDR3 spans 12 amino acids. V was trimmed by 7 bases and J by 4 bases, leaving 11 bases between them. In DNA form, the CDR3 reads TGCGCCAGCATTCCCGGACGTTACGAGCAGTACTTC. The encoded protein is CASIPGRYEQYF.

J is TRBJ2-5 and V is TRBV9; possibly TRBD2 for D (6 bases). The CDR3 length is 14 residues. Per the germline V gene, CDR1 is SGDLS and CDR2 is YYNGEE. Trimming removed 0 bases from V and 3 bases from J, with 9 bases in between. CDR3 bases: TGTGCCAGCAGCGTAGGCGGGGTGGAAGAGACCCAGTACTTC. It encodes CASSVGGVEETQYF.

This sequence joins TRBV19 and TRBJ2-6; 8 nucleotides match TRBD1. The CDR3 is made up of 14 amino acids. The V and J ends lost 11 bases and 4 bases, in that order; junction bases with no gene match: 7. Germline CDR1 and CDR2: LNHDA and SQIVND (reference sequence). The CDR3 bases are TGTGCCTCGCGACAGGGGAGCGGGGCCAACGTCCTGACTTTC. Translating gives CASRQGSGANVLTF.

The chain employs TRBV4-1 and TRBJ1-4; D might be TRBD1 (5 bases). The germline CDR1 and CDR2 sequences are MGHRA and YSYEKL. The CDR3 runs to 14 residues. Between the trimmed V and J ends, which lost 5 bases and 17 bases, there was a span of 24 bases. The CDR3 region has the DNA TGCGCCAGCAGCTCTACGGGGGAGACCAAGGAGGCTTTTTTT. Its protein product is CASSSTGETKEAFF.

V gene TRBV6-5 combines with J gene TRBJ2-1, with a weak D call TRBD1 (6 bases). V was pared by 5 bases and J by 12 bases, with 20 bases between. This CDR3 is 14 amino acids long. Germline V CDR1 and CDR2: MNHEY, SVGAGI. The CDR3 protein is CASSRDKGRFGQFF. The CDR3 DNA is TGTGCCAGCAGTCGGGACAAGGGGAGATTCGGGCAGTTCTTC.

This chain joins TRBV4-1 and TRBJ2-2, with D perhaps matching TRBD2 (5 bases). Trimming shortened V by 7 bases and J by 0 bases, and 15 bases separated the two germline ends. CDR3 length: 16 amino acids. Germline loops: CDR1 MGHRA, CDR2 YSYEKL. CDR3 amino acids: CASTNTRAANTGELFF. The CDR3 region has the DNA TGCGCCAGCACCAACACGCGGGCTGCGAACACCGGGGAGCTGTTTTTT.

This rearrangement joins TRBV28 to TRBJ2-7; possibly TRBD1 or TRBD2 for D (5 bases each). The germline V gene has CDR1 MDHEN and CDR2 SYDVKM. The CDR3 covers 13 residues. Trimming left V 6 bases short and J 1 base short, with 10 bases between. The CDR3 sequence is CASRGERSYEQYF. Written as DNA, the CDR3 is TGTGCCAGCAGAGGGGAGCGGTCCTACGAGCAGTACTTC.

This rearrangement joins TRBV2 to TRBJ2-2, with 14 bases fitting TRBD2. In germline, CDR1 is SNHLY, CDR2 FYNNEI. The CDR3 contains 17 residues. The trim removed 6 bases at V and 2 bases at J, leaving 5 bases unmatched. The CDR3 reads CASRPGLAGGNTGELFF. The CDR3 coding sequence is TGTGCCAGCAGACCCGGACTAGCGGGAGGTAACACCGGGGAGCTGTTTTTT.

The chain is built from TRBV5-1 and TRBJ2-7; 7 bases map to TRBD1. This CDR3 has 14 amino acids. Germline CDR1 reads SGHRS; CDR2 reads YFSETQ. Trimming at V came to 6 bases and at J to 4 bases, leaving 10 bases not matched to a gene. The CDR3 spells CASTDPRDSYEQYF. The CDR3 nucleotides are TGCGCCAGCACCGACCCCCGGGACAGTTACGAGCAGTACTTC.

V and J are TRBV30 and TRBJ2-7; TRBD2 matches at 10 bases. Germline V gene lookup returns CDR1 GTSNPN and CDR2 SVGIG (reference sequence). The CDR3 totals 13 residues. V lost 7 bases and J lost 4; bases outside the gene matches: 7. The CDR3 nucleotides are TGTGCCTATTCTAGCGGGAGAAGGTACGAGCAGTACTTC. It is translated as CAYSSGRRYEQYF.

Notes on this clone: At one end, the junction sequence differs from germline, possibly due to a read error. The chain recombines TRBV5-1 with TRBJ2-7; D gene ambiguous. This CDR3 has 16 residues. In germline, CDR1 is SGHRS, CDR2 YFSETQ. DNA of the CDR3: TGCGCCAACAGCTTGGAAGGTTTCCGCCAATCCTACGAGCAGTACTTC. As protein: CANSLEGFRQSYEQYF.

This chain links TRBV5-1 with TRBJ2-1, with D possibly TRBD1 on 5 matching bases. V was trimmed by 2 bases and J by 5 bases, leaving 11 bases between them. The CDR3 contains 14 residues. In germline, CDR1 is SGHRS, CDR2 YFSETQ. The CDR3 DNA is TGCGCCAGCAGCTTCAGCCAGGGCAACAATGAGCAGTTCTTC. Translation gives CASSFSQGNNEQFF.

CDR3 region: CASSLEPDINTEAFF. In DNA form, the CDR3 reads TGTGCCAGCAGCTTAGAACCGGACATTAACACTGAAGCTTTCTTT. V usage is TRBV7-9 and J usage is TRBJ1-1, with D tentatively TRBD1 (5 bases). The CDR3 runs to 15 residues. Germline CDR1 SEHNR, CDR2 FQNEAQ (reference sequence). V was clipped by 1 base and J by 2 bases, with 11 bases between them.

The gene calls are TRBV11-2 and TRBJ1-5; tentative D call: TRBD1 (5 bases). V was trimmed by 1 base and J by 6 bases, leaving 13 bases between them. The CDR3 length is 15 residues. The germline V gene encodes CDR1 SGHAT and CDR2 FQNNGV. This CDR3 is CASSLGGFSFQPQHF. Written as DNA, the CDR3 is TGTGCCAGCAGCTTAGGGGGGTTCAGCTTTCAGCCCCAGCATTTT. The whole variable domain, filled in from reference TRBV11-2 and TRBJ1-5, reads EAGVAQSPRYKIIEKRQSVAFWCNPISGHATLYWYQQILGQGPKLLIQFQNNGVVDDSQLPKDRFSAERLKGVDSTLKIQPAKLEDSAVYLCASSLGGFSFQPQHFGDGTRLSIL.

The rearrangement links TRBV6-1 to TRBJ1-5; D remains ambiguous. The germline gives CDR1 MNHNS, CDR2 SASEGT. V was trimmed by 7 bases and J by 3 bases, leaving 16 bases between them. This CDR3 is 15 amino acids long. DNA of the CDR3: TGTGCCAGCAAAAACTATGGAGGACCCAATCAGCCCCAGCATTTT. Translating it yields CASKNYGGPNQPQHF.

The rearrangement joins TRBV7-9 to TRBJ2-7, with unresolved D. From germline, CDR1 is SEHNR and CDR2 FQNEAQ (reference sequence). This CDR3 comprises 14 residues. V was shortened by 1 base and J by 13 bases, with 20 bases between the two germline ends. The CDR3 region is CASSLESIATTLYF. CDR3 sequence (DNA): TGTGCCAGCAGCTTAGAGAGTATAGCTACCACCCTCTACTTC. Full variable domain (remainder filled in from reference TRBV7-9 and TRBJ2-7): DTGVSQNPRHKITKRGQNVTFRCDPISEHNRLYWYRQTLGQGPEFLTYFQNEAQLEKSRLLSDRFSAERPKGSFSTLEIQRTEQGDSAMYLCASSLESIATTLYFGPGTRLTVT.

The CDR3 sequence: CASSWTSGINNEQFF. CDR3 DNA sequence: TGTGCCAGCAGCTGGACTAGCGGGATAAACAATGAGCAGTTCTTC. This chain links TRBV11-2 with TRBJ2-1; TRBD2 agrees at 12 bases. The germline gives CDR1 SGHAT, CDR2 FQNNGV. CDR3 length: 15 amino acids. Unmatched junction bases numbered 3, after V lost 4 bases and J lost 5 bases.

The chain joins TRBV6-6 to TRBJ2-3; perhaps TRBD2 as D (5 bases). Trimming took 5 bases from V and 2 from J, leaving 17 bases between them. Germline-derived CDR1 and CDR2 are MNHNY and SVGAGI (reference sequence). The CDR3 runs to 16 residues. The CDR3 bases are TGTGCCAGCAGTAAAGGACTCCAAATCAACACAGATACGCAGTATTTT. It specifies CASSKGLQINTDTQYF.

CDR3 residues: CASSVVRVSNQPQHF. CDR3 DNA: TGTGCCAGCAGTGTAGTTCGGGTAAGCAATCAGCCCCAGCATTTT. The chain joins TRBV2 to TRBJ1-5; D gene ambiguous. Trimming left V 4 bases short and J 1 base short, with 11 bases between. The V gene's germline CDR1 is SNHLY and CDR2 FYNNEI. This CDR3 is built from 15 residues.

V and J are TRBV5-4 and TRBJ2-7, with TRBD1 as a possible D gene (5 bases). This CDR3 is 16 amino acids long. Germline CDR1 reads SGHNT; CDR2 reads YYREEE (reference sequence). V was clipped by 1 base and J by 7 bases, with 21 bases between them. The CDR3 loop is CASSLPPTGSPSEQYF. CDR3 in DNA: TGTGCCAGCAGCTTGCCACCAACAGGATCCCCATCAGAGCAGTACTTC.

This chain uses TRBV18 with TRBJ1-1; the D is unclear. Trimming removed 2 bases at V and 3 bases at J, with 13 bases between. There are 15 residues in the CDR3. Per germline, CDR1 KGHSH and CDR2 LQKENI. CDR3 in amino acids: CASSPMGYGDTEAFF. The CDR3 DNA sequence: TGTGCCAGCTCACCAATGGGATATGGGGACACTGAAGCTTTCTTT.

This chain uses TRBV5-1 with TRBJ1-2; tentatively, D is TRBD1 (5 bases). Germline-derived CDR1 and CDR2 are SGHRS and YFSETQ. This CDR3 contains 13 residues. V was pared by 2 bases and J by 4 bases, with 9 bases between. The CDR3 sequence is CASSLSGSYGYTF. DNA for the CDR3: TGCGCCAGCAGCTTATCAGGGAGCTATGGCTACACCTTC.

V and J are TRBV2 and TRBJ1-1, with TRBD1 identical over 9 bases. Losses at the gene ends were 10 bases for V and 1 base for J; bases not matched to a gene: 7. CDR1 is SNHLY, CDR2 FYNNEI, per germline. The CDR3 loop spans 14 amino acids. CDR3 residues: CATRDRETNTEAFF. As DNA, the CDR3 is TGTGCCACCCGGGACAGGGAAACGAACACTGAAGCTTTCTTT.

V gene TRBV5-1 combines with J gene TRBJ2-7, with TRBD2 matching 8 bases. From germline, CDR1 is SGHRS and CDR2 YFSETQ. The junction had 7 bases not matched to a gene; V was cut back by 5 bases and J by 0 bases. The CDR3 is 15 amino acids. The CDR3 nucleotides are TGCGCCAGCAGGCGACTAGCGCTCAGCTCCTACGAGCAGTACTTC. Translating gives CASRRLALSSYEQYF.

This clone occurred a few times. CDR3 bases: TGTGCCAGTAGTATCAGTCTCTCAAGCAATCAGCCCCAGCATTTT. Its translation: CASSISLSSNQPQHF. The chain uses TRBV19 and TRBJ1-5; D gene uncertain. Germline V gives CDR1 LNHDA, CDR2 SQIVND (reference sequence). The length of the CDR3 is 15 residues. The V end lost 3 bases, the J end lost 1 base, and 10 bases lay between the germline ends.